This T cell receptor (beta chain) originates from a study of blood T cell repertoires in COVID-19. The data were produced by immunoSEQ multiplex PCR, yet TCRdb's version contains in-frame clones alone and is incomplete. Seen here are tens of thousands of clones, about nine tenths observed once, and the top ten hold approximately 21%. The sequencing input was peripheral blood. The TCR was taken from a man aged 45 to 65 with active COVID-19.

CDR3 nucleotides: TGTGCCAGCAGCAGGGAGGTTGCCTCTGGAAACACCATATATTTT. Protein: CASSREVASGNTIYF. The chain combines TRBV5-5 with TRBJ1-3; no definite D call. With 4 bases removed from V and 0 bases from J, the gap between germline ends came to 11 bases. This CDR3 has 15 residues. Germline assignment: CDR1 SGHKS and CDR2 YYEKEE (reference sequence).